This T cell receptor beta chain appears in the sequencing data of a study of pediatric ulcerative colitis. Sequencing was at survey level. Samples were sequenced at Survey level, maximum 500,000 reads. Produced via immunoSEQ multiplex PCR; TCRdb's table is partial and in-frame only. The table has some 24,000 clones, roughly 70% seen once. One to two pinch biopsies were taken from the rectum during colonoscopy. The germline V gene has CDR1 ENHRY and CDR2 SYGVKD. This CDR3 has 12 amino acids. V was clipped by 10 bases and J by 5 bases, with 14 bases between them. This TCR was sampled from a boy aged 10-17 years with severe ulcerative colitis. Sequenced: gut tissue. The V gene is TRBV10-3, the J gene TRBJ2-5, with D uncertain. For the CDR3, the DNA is TGTGCCAGCAGCTTGGCAACGGAGACCCAGTACTTC. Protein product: CASSLATETQYF.